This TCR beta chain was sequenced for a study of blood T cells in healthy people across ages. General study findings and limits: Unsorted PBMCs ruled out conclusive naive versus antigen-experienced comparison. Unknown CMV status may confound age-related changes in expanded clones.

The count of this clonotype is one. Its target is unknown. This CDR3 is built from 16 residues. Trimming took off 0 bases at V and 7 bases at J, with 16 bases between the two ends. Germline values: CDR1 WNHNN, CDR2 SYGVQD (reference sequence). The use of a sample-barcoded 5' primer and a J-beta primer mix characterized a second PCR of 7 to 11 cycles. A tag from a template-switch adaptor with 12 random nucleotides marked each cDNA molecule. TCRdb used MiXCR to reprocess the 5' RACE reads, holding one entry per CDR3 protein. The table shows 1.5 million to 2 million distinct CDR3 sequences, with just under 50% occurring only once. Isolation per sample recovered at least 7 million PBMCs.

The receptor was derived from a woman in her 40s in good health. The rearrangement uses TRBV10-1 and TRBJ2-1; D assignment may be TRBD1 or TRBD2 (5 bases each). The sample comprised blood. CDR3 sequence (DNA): TGCGCCAGCAGTGAGTCGGGGGAATCGGTTCGAAATGAGCAGTTCTTC. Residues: CASSESGESVRNEQFF.